A selection of T cell receptor beta chains follows, all from one sample in a study of OX40 agonist ivuxolimab in advanced cancers. This table comes from immunoSEQ multiplex PCR, and its TCRdb copy is limited to in-frame clones, with some not included. Of around 65,000 clones in the sample, 91% were seen once. The sequencing used CD4+ or CD8+ T cells sorted from blood, collected in a trial of the OX40 agonist ivuxolimab. The receptors stem from an adult with an advanced solid tumor such as melanoma, head and neck, liver or kidney cancer. Each CDR3 is given with its conserved first and last residue. Each record gives: J gene, clone size, D gene, V gene, CDR3 protein, CDR3 DNA. A D gene is named only where the DNA matches it firmly. The listing skips clone size in some rows; elsewhere it reads once, few, many or a size class.

TRBJ1-2 | . | TRBD1 | TRBV12-5 | CASGPGGFNYGYTF | TGTGCTAGTGGACCAGGGGGCTTTAACTATGGCTACACCTTC
TRBJ1-1 | . | TRBD1 | TRBV29-1 | CSVGTGTTEAFF | TGCAGCGTTGGGACAGGGACCACTGAAGCTTTCTTT
TRBJ1-3 | . | TRBD1 | TRBV27 | CASSTGPRGNTIYF | TGTGCCAGTTCGACAGGGCCGAGAGGAAACACCATATATTTT
TRBJ2-7 | . | TRBD2 | TRBV6-6 | CASSLSTSGGYEQYF | TGTGCCAGCAGTTTGTCGACTAGCGGGGGCTACGAGCAGTACTTC
TRBJ1-5 | . | TRBD1 | TRBV27 | CASSPLSRTGTNQPQHF | TGTGCCAGCAGTCCCCTAAGCCGGACAGGGACCAATCAGCCCCAGCATTTT
TRBJ1-2 | . | . | TRBV5-1 | CASSLEGSTAF | TGCGCCAGCAGCTTGGAAGGGTCGACAGCCTTC
TRBJ1-1 | once | . | TRBV19 | CASSISLNTEAFF | TGTGCCAGTAGTATTTCACTGAACACTGAAGCTTTCTTT
TRBJ2-7 | . | . | TRBV10-3 | CAISESRGLGGEQYF | TGTGCCATCAGTGAGTCGAGGGGGCTCGGGGGCGAGCAGTACTTC
TRBJ1-5 | . | . | TRBV15 | CATSRPSTGFGNQPQHF | TGTGCCACCAGCAGACCCTCGACAGGATTCGGCAATCAGCCCCAGCATTTT
TRBJ2-7 | . | . | TRBV5-1 | CASSLLGAEAYEQYF | TGCGCCAGCAGCTTGTTAGGGGCGGAGGCCTACGAGCAGTACTTC
TRBJ1-4 | . | . | TRBV5-4 | CASSLSTGNEKLFF | TGTGCCAGCAGCTTGAGCACAGGGAATGAAAAACTGTTTTTT
TRBJ2-2 | . | TRBD2 | TRBV4-1 | CASSQGTTSVGELFF | TGCGCCAGCAGCCAAGGGACGACTAGCGTCGGGGAGCTGTTTTTT
TRBJ2-7 | . | TRBD2 | TRBV6-5 | CASSYGTSGYEQYF | TGTGCCAGCAGTTACGGGACTAGCGGTTACGAGCAGTACTTC
TRBJ2-1 | . | TRBD2 | TRBV11-2 | CASTPGGDNEQFF | TGTGCCAGCACCCCCGGGGGGGATAATGAGCAGTTCTTC
TRBJ1-5 | . | . | TRBV4-1 | CASSQAGAYQPQHF | TGCGCCAGCAGCCAAGCAGGGGCTTATCAGCCCCAGCATTTT
TRBJ1-2 | . | TRBD1 | TRBV14 | CASSHLYLTGGTYGYTF | TGTGCCAGCAGCCACCTATATCTAACAGGGGGCACGTATGGCTACACCTTC